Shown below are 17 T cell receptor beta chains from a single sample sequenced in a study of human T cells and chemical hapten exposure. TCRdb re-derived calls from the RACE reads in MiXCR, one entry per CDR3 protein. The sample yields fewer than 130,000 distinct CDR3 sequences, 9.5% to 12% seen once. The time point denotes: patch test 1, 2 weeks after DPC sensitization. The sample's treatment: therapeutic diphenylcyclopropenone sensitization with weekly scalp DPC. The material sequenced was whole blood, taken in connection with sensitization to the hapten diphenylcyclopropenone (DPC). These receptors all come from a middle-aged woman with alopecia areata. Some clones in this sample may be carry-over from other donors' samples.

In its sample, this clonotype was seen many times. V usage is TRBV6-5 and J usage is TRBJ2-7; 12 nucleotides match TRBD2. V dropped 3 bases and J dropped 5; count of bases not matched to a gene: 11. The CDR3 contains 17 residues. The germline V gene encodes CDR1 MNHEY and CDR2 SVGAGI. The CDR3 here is CASSYRLAGGRIDEQYF. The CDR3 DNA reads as TGTGCCAGCAGTTATCGGCTAGCGGGAGGGAGAATCGACGAGCAGTACTTC.

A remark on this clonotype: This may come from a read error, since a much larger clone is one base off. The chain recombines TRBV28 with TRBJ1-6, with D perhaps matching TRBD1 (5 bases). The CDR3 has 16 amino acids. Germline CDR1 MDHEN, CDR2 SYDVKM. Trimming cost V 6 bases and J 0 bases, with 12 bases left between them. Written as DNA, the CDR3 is TGTGCCAGCAGCCGACAGAGGGGCTCCTATAATTCACCCCTCCACTTT. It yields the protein CASSRQRGSYNSPLHF.

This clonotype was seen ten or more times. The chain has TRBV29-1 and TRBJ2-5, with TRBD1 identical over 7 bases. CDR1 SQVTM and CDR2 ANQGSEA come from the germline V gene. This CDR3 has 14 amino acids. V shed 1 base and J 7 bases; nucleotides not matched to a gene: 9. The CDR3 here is CSVEGQGLRVTQYF. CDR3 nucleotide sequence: TGCAGCGTTGAAGGACAGGGTTTGAGAGTGACCCAGTACTTC. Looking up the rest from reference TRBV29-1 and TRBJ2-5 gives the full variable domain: SAVISQKPSRDICQRGTSLTIQCQVDSQVTMMFWYRQQPGQSLTLIATANQGSEATYESGFVIDKFPISRPNLTFSTLTVSNMSPEDSSIYLCSVEGQGLRVTQYFGPGTRLLVL.

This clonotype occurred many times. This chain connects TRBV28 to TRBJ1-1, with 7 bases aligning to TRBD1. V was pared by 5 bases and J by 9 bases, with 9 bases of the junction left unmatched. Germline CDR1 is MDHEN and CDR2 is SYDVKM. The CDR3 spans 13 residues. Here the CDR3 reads CASSEGQPLQAFF. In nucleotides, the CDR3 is TGTGCCAGCAGTGAGGGACAGCCCCTCCAAGCTTTCTTT. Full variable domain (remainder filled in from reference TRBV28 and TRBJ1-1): DVKVTQSSRYLVKRTGEKVFLECVQDMDHENMFWYRQDPGLGLRLIYFSYDVKMKEKGDIPEGYSVSREKKERFSLILESASTNQTSMYLCASSEGQPLQAFFGQGTRLTVV.

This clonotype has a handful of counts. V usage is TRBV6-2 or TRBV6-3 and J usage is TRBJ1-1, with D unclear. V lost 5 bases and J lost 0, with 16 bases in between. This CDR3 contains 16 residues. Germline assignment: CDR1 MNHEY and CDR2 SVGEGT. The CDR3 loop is CASSVPWGFMNTEAFF. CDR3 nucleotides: TGTGCCAGCAGTGTACCCTGGGGATTCATGAACACTGAAGCTTTCTTT.

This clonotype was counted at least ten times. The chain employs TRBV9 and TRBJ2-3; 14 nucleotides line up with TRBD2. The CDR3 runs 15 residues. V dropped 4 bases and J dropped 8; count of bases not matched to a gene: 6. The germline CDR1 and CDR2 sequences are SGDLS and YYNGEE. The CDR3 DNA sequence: TGTGCCAGCAGCCCGACTAGCGGGGGGGCTGGTACGCAGTATTTT. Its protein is CASSPTSGGAGTQYF.

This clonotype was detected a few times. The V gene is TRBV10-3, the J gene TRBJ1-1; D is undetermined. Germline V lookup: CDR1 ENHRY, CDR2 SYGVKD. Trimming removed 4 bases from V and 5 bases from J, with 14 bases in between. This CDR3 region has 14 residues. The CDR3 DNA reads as TGTGCCATCAGTGCTACAGAATGGCAAACTGAAGCTTTCTTT. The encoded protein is CAISATEWQTEAFF.

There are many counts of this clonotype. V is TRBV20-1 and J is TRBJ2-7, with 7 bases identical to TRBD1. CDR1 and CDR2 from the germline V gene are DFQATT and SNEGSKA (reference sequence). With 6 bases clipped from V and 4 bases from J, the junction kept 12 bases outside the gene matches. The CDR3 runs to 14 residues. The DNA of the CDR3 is TGCAGTGCCCTAACTCCGGGACAGATGTACGAGCAGTACTTC. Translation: CSALTPGQMYEQYF.

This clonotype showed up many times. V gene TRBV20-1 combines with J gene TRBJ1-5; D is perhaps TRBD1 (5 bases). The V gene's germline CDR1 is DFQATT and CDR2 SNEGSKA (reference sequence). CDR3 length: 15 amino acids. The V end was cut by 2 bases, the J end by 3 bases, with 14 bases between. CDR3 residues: CSARSLGGVNQPQHF. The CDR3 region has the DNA TGCAGTGCTAGATCCCTCGGGGGAGTCAATCAGCCCCAGCATTTT.

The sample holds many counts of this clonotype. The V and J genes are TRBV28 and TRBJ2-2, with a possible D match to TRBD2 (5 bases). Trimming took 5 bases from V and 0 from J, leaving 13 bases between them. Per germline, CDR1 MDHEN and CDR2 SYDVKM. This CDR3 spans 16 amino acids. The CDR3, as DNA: TGTGCCAGCAGTACCCCCGGAGGCCCGAACACCGGGGAGCTGTTTTTT. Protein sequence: CASSTPGGPNTGELFF.

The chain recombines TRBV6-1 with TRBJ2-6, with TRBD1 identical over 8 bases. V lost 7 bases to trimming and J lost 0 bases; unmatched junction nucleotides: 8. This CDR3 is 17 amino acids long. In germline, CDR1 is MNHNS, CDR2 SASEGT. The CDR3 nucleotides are TGTGCCAGCAAGAGGGGACAGGAAGCCTCTGGGGCCAACGTCCTGACTTTC. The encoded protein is CASKRGQEASGANVLTF.

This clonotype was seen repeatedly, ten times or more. The CDR3 region is CASSLGGGLNEQFF. DNA of the CDR3: TGTGCCAGCAGCTTAGGGGGCGGGTTGAATGAGCAGTTCTTC. The rearrangement links TRBV7-2 to TRBJ2-1; D may match TRBD1 or TRBD2 (5 bases each). V lost 1 base, J lost 7 bases, and 11 bases lay in between. CDR1 is SGHTA and CDR2 is FQGNSA in the germline V gene. This CDR3 comprises 14 residues.

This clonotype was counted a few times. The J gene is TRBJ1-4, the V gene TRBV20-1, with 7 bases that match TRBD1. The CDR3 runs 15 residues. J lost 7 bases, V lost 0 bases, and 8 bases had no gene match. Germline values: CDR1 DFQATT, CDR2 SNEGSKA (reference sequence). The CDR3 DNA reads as TGCAGTGCTAGAGACCCGACAGGGTATCGTGAAAAACTGTTTTTT. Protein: CSARDPTGYREKLFF.

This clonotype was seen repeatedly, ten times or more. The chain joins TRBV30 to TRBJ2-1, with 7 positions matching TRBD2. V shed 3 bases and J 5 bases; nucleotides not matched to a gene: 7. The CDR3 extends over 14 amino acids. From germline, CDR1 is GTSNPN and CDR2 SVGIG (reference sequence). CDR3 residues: CAWRASGAHNEQFF. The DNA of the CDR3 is TGTGCCTGGAGGGCCAGCGGGGCCCACAATGAGCAGTTCTTC.

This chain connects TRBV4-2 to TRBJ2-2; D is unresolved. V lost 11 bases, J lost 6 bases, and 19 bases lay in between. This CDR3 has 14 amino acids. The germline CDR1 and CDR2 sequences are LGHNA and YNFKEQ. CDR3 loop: CASATDSGAGELFF. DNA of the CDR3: TGTGCCTCAGCAACCGATTCAGGAGCCGGGGAGCTGTTTTTT.

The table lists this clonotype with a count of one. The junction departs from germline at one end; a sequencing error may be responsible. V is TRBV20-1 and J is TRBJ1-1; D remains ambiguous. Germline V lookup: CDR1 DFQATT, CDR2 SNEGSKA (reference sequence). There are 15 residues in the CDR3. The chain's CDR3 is CSARNPGGANTEALF. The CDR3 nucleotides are TGCAGTGCTAGGAATCCGGGTGGTGCTAACACTGAAGCTCTCTTT.

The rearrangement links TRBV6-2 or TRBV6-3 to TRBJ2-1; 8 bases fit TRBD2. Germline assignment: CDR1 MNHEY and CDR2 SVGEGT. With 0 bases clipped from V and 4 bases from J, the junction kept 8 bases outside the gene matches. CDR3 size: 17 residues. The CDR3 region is CASSYSTSVESYNEQFF. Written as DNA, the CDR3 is TGTGCCAGCAGTTACTCGACTAGCGTAGAATCTTACAATGAGCAGTTCTTC.